The rows below give T cell receptor beta chains drawn from one sample of a study of T cells expressing NK-cell markers. For each CDR3 protein, TCRdb gives one entry from its re-call of the 5' RACE reads, without DNA. This listing includes about 400,000 distinct CDR3 sequences. Sequencing used blood T cells: a sorted CD56 or NKG2C T cell subset, CD4+ or CD8+ T cells, or bulk PBMC T cells (not recorded which). These receptor sequences come from a woman between 45 and 60 years old in good health. Each CDR3 is given with its conserved first and last residue.

>TRBJ1-2|TRBV20-1
CSATGVSDGYTF
>TRBJ2-3|TRBV29-1
CSVEVSGGRGDTQYF
>TRBJ2-1|TRBV5-1
CASSPRTSGPSYNEQFF
>TRBJ1-1|TRBV6-5
CASIPMGGEAFF
>TRBJ2-1|TRBV5-1
CASSLAMGQVHNEQFF
>TRBJ2-1|TRBV7-9
CASSLGQGRIDEQFF
>TRBJ2-7|TRBV6-5
CASRRQVGYEQYF
>TRBJ1-5|TRBV7-2
CASSLFDGENQPQHF
>TRBJ2-2|TRBV20-1
CSALIAGGRTGELFF
>TRBJ2-1|TRBV7-2
CASSFRTSGSRNEQFF
>TRBJ2-5|TRBV27
CASTSTGGVGETQYF
>TRBJ2-5|TRBV12-3/TRBV12-4
CASSLGRSQYF
>TRBJ1-1|TRBV5-1
CASSLVGGASTEAFF
>TRBJ2-3|TRBV24-1
CATGQDLTTDTQYF